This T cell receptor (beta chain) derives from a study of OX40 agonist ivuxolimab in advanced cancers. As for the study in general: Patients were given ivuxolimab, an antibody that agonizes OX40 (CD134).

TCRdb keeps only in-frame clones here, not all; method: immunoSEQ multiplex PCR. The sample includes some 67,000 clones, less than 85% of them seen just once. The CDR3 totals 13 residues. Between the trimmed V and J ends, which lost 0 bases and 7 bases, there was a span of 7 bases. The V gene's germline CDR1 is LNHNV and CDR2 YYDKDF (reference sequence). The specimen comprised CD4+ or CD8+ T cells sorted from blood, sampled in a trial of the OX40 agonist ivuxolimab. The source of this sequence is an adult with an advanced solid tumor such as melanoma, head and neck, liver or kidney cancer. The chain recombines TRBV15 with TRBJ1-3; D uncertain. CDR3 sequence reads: CATSRDPPNTIYF. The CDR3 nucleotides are TGTGCCACCAGCAGAGATCCCCCTAACACCATATATTTT.